The 13 T cell receptor beta chains listed next were all sequenced from one sample in a study of T cells in women clearing cervical HPV infection. Profiled with immunoSEQ multiplex PCR; TCRdb holds only in-frame clones, not every one. The data include about 30,000 clones; the top ten clones carry 3.5%. The sequencing input was blood buffy coat. Receptors were obtained from a woman aged 18-70 years with a cervical HPV16 infection that either progressed to CIN3+ or cleared (not recorded which).

As regards this clone: Read data end 3 residues before the CDR3 end; the end is taken from the germline J gene. The rearrangement uses TRBV2 and TRBJ1-2; 8 nucleotides agree with TRBD1. This CDR3 comprises 12 residues. Germline CDR1 reads SNHLY; CDR2 reads FYNNEI. CDR3 amino acids: CASSETGVRYTF. The sequenced part of the CDR3 DNA is TGTGCCAGCAGCGAGACAGGGGTCCGC.

Comment on this clone: The read ends 3 residues shy of where the CDR3 ends; the end is completed using the germline J gene. The chain recombines TRBV2 with TRBJ2-7; D is possibly TRBD1 (5 bases). V was clipped by 0 bases and J by 2 bases, with 11 bases between them. The CDR3 is 15 residues long. Germline assignment: CDR1 SNHLY and CDR2 FYNNEI. The CDR3 DNA, read in part, is TGTGCCAGCAGTGAAGCCCCCGACAGAACCTACGAG. As protein: CASSEAPDRTYE. In full, the CDR3 reads CASSEAPDRTYEQYF.

This clone is called medium-sized based on its frequency. The sequence runs out 3 residues before the end of the CDR3; the remainder is reconstructed from the germline J gene. The chain joins TRBV18 to TRBJ2-7, with 8 bases identical to TRBD2. J was trimmed by 1 base and V by 3 bases; bases with no gene match: 2. Germline CDR1 KGHSH, CDR2 LQKENI. The CDR3 is made up of 14 amino acids. CDR3 bases read: TGTGCCAGCTCACCGGGACTAGTATCCTACGAG. Amino acids: CASSPGLVSYE. The whole CDR3 protein is CASSPGLVSYEQYF. Full variable domain (missing parts from reference TRBV18 and TRBJ2-7): NAGVMQNPRHLVRRRGQEARLRCSPMKGHSHVYWYRQLPEEGLKFMVYLQKENIIDESGMPKERFSAEFPKEGPSILRIQQVVRGDSAAYFCASSPGLVSYEQYFGPGTRLTVT.

The DNA read from the CDR3 is TGTGCCAGCAGTCCTAGGGGAAGTGGGGCCAACGTC. It codes for CASSPRGSGANV. The entire CDR3 sequence reads CASSPRGSGANVLTF. The chain employs TRBV7-3 and TRBJ2-6; a possible D gene is TRBD1 (5 bases). The CDR3 is cut off 3 residues early in the read; its end comes from the germline J gene. CDR3 length equals 15 residues. Germline values: CDR1 SGHTA, CDR2 FQGTGA. The germline V and J ends were trimmed by 6 bases and 3 bases, with 12 bases remaining between them.

For this clone: Read sequence stops 3 residues before the CDR3 end, and the germline J gene provides the missing end. This chain links TRBV29-1 with TRBJ2-7; TRBD2 matches at 7 bases. The V and J ends lost 7 bases and 3 bases, in that order; junction bases with no gene match: 12. The CDR3 consists of 14 residues. Looked up from germline, CDR1 is SQVTM and CDR2 is ANQGSEA. CDR3 region: CSAAPSGSYYEQYF. CDR3 bases read: TGCAGCGCAGCCCCTAGCGGCAGCTACTACGAG.

A word on this clone: The read ends 3 residues early relative to the CDR3; the germline J gene fills the gap. V gene TRBV18 combines with J gene TRBJ2-2; D is unclear. Germline assignment: CDR1 KGHSH and CDR2 LQKENI. The CDR3 covers 15 residues. Trimming stripped 2 bases from V and 4 bases from J, with 11 bases between. CDR3 DNA (partial): TGTGCCAGCTCACCATCCAGGCTGGGCACCGGGGAG. Its translation is CASSPSRLGTGE. The full CDR3 protein reads CASSPSRLGTGELFF.

With respect to this clone: The CDR3 is cut off 3 residues early in the read; its end comes from the germline J gene. This chain connects TRBV7-2 to TRBJ2-2, with D perhaps TRBD2 (5 bases). V shed 0 bases and J shed 7 bases, with 12 bases lying between them. The CDR3 is made up of 15 amino acids. The germline CDR1 and CDR2 sequences are SGHTA and FQGNSA. The CDR3 is CASSLATLAGGELFF. The CDR3 bases that were read are TGTGCCAGCAGCTTAGCAACACTGGCGGGCGGGGAG. The complete variable domain, with remaining parts taken from reference TRBV7-2 and TRBJ2-2, reads GAGVSQSPSNKVTEKGKDVELRCDPISGHTALYWYRQSLGQGLEFLIYFQGNSAPDKSGLPSDRFSAERTGGSVSTLTIQRTQQEDSAVYLCASSLATLAGGELFFGEGSRLTVL.

About this clone: Sequence at one end of the junction differs from germline and may be a read error. The same CDR3 arises from other DNA sequences in this sample as well. The part of the CDR3 DNA that was read is TGTGCCAGTAGTATCGGCGGCCAGGGGAACACG. It translates to CASSIGGQGNT. The entire CDR3 reads CASSIGGQGNTIYF. The rearrangement joins TRBV19 to TRBJ1-3; D is perhaps TRBD1 (6 bases). The CDR3 extends 3 residues past the end of the read, so its final part is completed from the germline J gene. Germline values: CDR1 LNHDA, CDR2 SQIVND (reference sequence). The CDR3 runs 14 residues.

Comment on this clone: The CDR3 end lies 3 residues beyond the end of the read and is filled in from the germline J gene. The chain links TRBV6-1 to TRBJ2-7; D unclear. There are 15 residues in the CDR3. V gave up 4 bases and J gave up 1 base, with 14 bases separating them. Germline V gene data show CDR1 as MNHNS and CDR2 as SASEGT. The CDR3 DNA, read in part, is TGTGCCAGCAGTGTCAACAGACCCATTTCCTACGAG. Encoded protein: CASSVNRPISYE. The whole CDR3 is CASSVNRPISYEQYF.

In regard to this clone: The CDR3 end lies 3 residues beyond the end of the read and is filled in from the germline J gene. The chain combines TRBV11-2 with TRBJ2-2; possible D gene TRBD2, 6 bases. Germline CDR1 SGHAT, CDR2 FQNNGV. The ends were cut back, 4 bases at V and 8 bases at J, with 14 bases in the middle. The CDR3 covers 14 residues. CDR3: CASSSQASVGELFF. The CDR3 DNA, read in part, is TGTGCCAGCAGCTCTCAAGCTAGCGTGGGGGAG.

As regards this clone: The read terminates 3 residues before the CDR3 end, so the remaining end is supplied by the germline J gene. The chain is built from TRBV7-8 and TRBJ1-2, with a weak D call TRBD1 (6 bases). CDR3 length equals 15 residues. The V end lost 2 bases, the J end lost 4 bases, and 14 bases lay between the germline ends. Per germline, CDR1 SGHVS and CDR2 FQNEAQ. The CDR3 DNA, read in part, is TGTGCCAGCAGCTTATCCAGGGGCGTCGGCTATGGC. It translates to CASSLSRGVGYG. The whole CDR3 reads CASSLSRGVGYGYTF.

A remark on this clone: The read ends 3 residues shy of where the CDR3 ends; the end is completed using the germline J gene. The V gene is TRBV7-9, the J gene TRBJ2-2; tentatively, D is TRBD1 (6 bases). This CDR3 is 14 amino acids long. Between the trimmed V and J ends, which lost 10 bases and 5 bases, there was a span of 17 bases. Germline V gene lookup returns CDR1 SEHNR and CDR2 FQNEAQ (reference sequence). CDR3 protein: CATTQGLRTGELFF. The DNA read from the CDR3 is TGTGCCACTACCCAGGGGTTAAGGACCGGGGAG.

Comment on this clone: Read coverage stops 3 residues before the CDR3 terminus; the germline J gene supplies the remainder. The J gene is TRBJ1-2, the V gene TRBV7-9; the match to TRBD1 covers 10 bases. The ends lost 5 bases at V and 6 bases at J; junction bases unmatched: 9. The CDR3 sequence is 15 residues long. Germline CDR1 SEHNR, CDR2 FQNEAQ (reference sequence). CDR3 DNA, as far as it was read: TGTGCCAGCAGCGAAGCGGGACAGGGGAAGAATGGC. It translates to CASSEAGQGKNG. The full-length CDR3 reads as CASSEAGQGKNGYTF.